What follows describes a single TCR beta chain. Its cognate antigen is unknown. TCRdb fed the reads into MiXCR, producing one record per CDR3 protein. The sample has hundreds of thousands of distinct CDR3 sequences, about 17% seen once. The data belong to a study of T cell repertoires in cytomegalovirus infection. Study information: Public TCR beta signatures were indicative of both CMV infection and a matching HLA type. General study results and limits: HLA-C-restricted CMV clonotypes gave the most frequent clonotype in two of eight donors.

The germline gives CDR1 SGHVS, CDR2 FNYEAQ. Trimming cost V 5 bases and J 0 bases, with 29 bases left between them. This CDR3 comprises 21 residues. The receptor's source is a human donor in good health (CMV status not recorded). Some clones in this sample may be carry-over from other donors' samples. V and J are TRBV7-6 and TRBJ2-1; D is perhaps TRBD2 (6 bases). The source material was PBMCs. For the CDR3, the DNA is TGTGCCAGCAGCCGTCCAAGAGCGGCCGCACCGGGGGATAGCTCCTACAATGAGCAGTTCTTC. As protein: CASSRPRAAAPGDSSYNEQFF.